One and the same sample provided the 28 T cell receptor beta chains below, sequenced in a study of cytomegalovirus exposure and HLA in healthy donors. 60 Vbeta and 13 Jbeta primers were used in PCR. The table came from immunoSEQ multiplex PCR; TCRdb's copy has only in-frame clones and leaves some out. This sample's table has about 38,000 clones. The sample comprised PBMCs. These receptors were obtained from a man aged 35 to 55 in good health and CMV-seropositive.

This rearrangement joins TRBV18 to TRBJ1-4; D uncertain. In germline, CDR1 is KGHSH, CDR2 LQKENI. Trimming cost V 2 bases and J 10 bases, with 11 bases left between them. The CDR3 sequence is 13 residues long. The CDR3 reads CASSPTRPGKLFF. In nucleotides, the CDR3 is TGTGCCAGCTCACCAACACGTCCGGGAAAACTGTTTTTT.

The chain employs TRBV19 and TRBJ1-2; a weak D match, TRBD1 (5 bases). The CDR3 contains 13 residues. Germline loops: CDR1 LNHDA, CDR2 SQIVND (reference sequence). The V end lost 7 bases, the J end lost 6 bases, and 15 bases lay between the germline ends. CDR3 in DNA: TGTGCCAGTATGGGCAGGGTCTCCCATGGCTACACCTTC. Its protein is CASMGRVSHGYTF.

The chain couples TRBV29-1 to TRBJ2-1, with a weak D call TRBD2 (6 bases). Germline V gene lookup returns CDR1 SQVTM and CDR2 ANQGSEA. V lost 0 bases, J lost 7 bases, and 16 bases lay in between. The CDR3 has 15 amino acids. CDR3 in amino acids: CSVEDIWPGGNEQFF. In DNA form, the CDR3 reads TGCAGCGTTGAAGATATATGGCCCGGAGGGAATGAGCAGTTCTTC.

The chain has TRBV29-1 and TRBJ1-1; perhaps TRBD1 as D (6 bases). In germline, CDR1 is SQVTM, CDR2 ANQGSEA. CDR3 length: 17 residues. V shed 7 bases and J shed 6 bases, with 30 bases lying between them. The CDR3 DNA follows: TGCAGCGCTGCATCCGGGACAAAGCTATGGGTCTCTCCTGAAGCTTTCTTT. Protein sequence: CSAASGTKLWVSPEAFF.

V and J are TRBV6-5 and TRBJ2-7; 8 bases agree with TRBD2. The CDR3 is made up of 14 amino acids. Germline CDR1 MNHEY, CDR2 SVGAGI. Germline trimming cut 6 bases from V and 8 bases from J; bases unmatched to any gene: 12. The CDR3 sequence: CASRTGTSPIQQYF. The CDR3 DNA sequence: TGTGCCAGCAGGACCGGGACTAGTCCGATTCAGCAGTACTTC.

The chain employs TRBV7-2 and TRBJ2-3; D is perhaps TRBD2 (7 bases). CDR1 is SGHTA, CDR2 FQGNSA, per germline. The CDR3 extends over 17 amino acids. Trimming removed 1 base at V and 6 bases at J, with 20 bases between. In nucleotides, the CDR3 is TGTGCCAGCAGCTTAGTCAGTTCTAGCGGAGGGGGGGATACGCAGTATTTT. Protein sequence: CASSLVSSSGGGDTQYF.

The V call is TRBV30, the J call TRBJ1-1; 7 nucleotides line up with TRBD1. Germline lookup yields CDR1 GTSNPN and CDR2 SVGIG (reference sequence). The ends lost 3 bases at V and 0 bases at J; junction bases unmatched: 7. The CDR3 sequence is 15 residues long. DNA of the CDR3: TGTGCCTGGAGGGGCCTGAGGGGGCTGAACACTGAAGCTTTCTTT. Translating it yields CAWRGLRGLNTEAFF.

This chain connects TRBV5-1 to TRBJ2-1; D unresolved. V shed 0 bases and J shed 8 bases, with 12 bases lying between them. The CDR3 covers 14 residues. CDR1 and CDR2 from the germline V gene are SGHRS and YFSETQ. In nucleotides, the CDR3 is TGCGCCAGCAGCTTGGGTAGCCCTAGTCATGAGCAGTTCTTC. Its translation: CASSLGSPSHEQFF.

V is TRBV18 and J is TRBJ2-1, with D unresolved. The germline V gene encodes CDR1 KGHSH and CDR2 LQKENI. V lost 1 base, J lost 4 bases, and 11 bases lay in between. This CDR3 has 15 residues. CDR3 loop: CASSPQVNSYNEQFF. In DNA form, the CDR3 reads TGTGCCAGCTCACCACAAGTGAACAGTTACAATGAGCAGTTCTTC.

The chain combines TRBV18 with TRBJ1-3; 9 bases align to TRBD1. V shed 3 bases, J shed 4 bases, and the junction held 7 bases outside the gene matches. Germline values: CDR1 KGHSH, CDR2 LQKENI. The CDR3 totals 16 residues. CDR3 loop: CASSPSGTGNGNTIYF. The CDR3 DNA is TGTGCCAGCTCACCCTCCGGGACAGGGAACGGAAACACCATATATTTT.

The chain couples TRBV14 to TRBJ2-7; 10 bases agree with TRBD2. The junction had 7 bases not matched to a gene; V was cut back by 5 bases and J by 3 bases. Germline assignment: CDR1 SGHDN and CDR2 FVKESK. The CDR3 extends over 15 amino acids. The CDR3 is CASSTHRTSGYEQYF. The CDR3 bases are TGTGCCAGCAGCACACATCGGACTAGCGGCTACGAGCAGTACTTC.

This chain uses TRBV5-6 with TRBJ2-1, with TRBD1 matching 8 bases. The CDR3 is 14 residues long. Germline lookup yields CDR1 SGHDT and CDR2 YYEEEE. The junction had 9 bases not matched to a gene; V was cut back by 4 bases and J by 9 bases. CDR3 nucleotide sequence: TGTGCCAGCAGCCCGGGACAGGCAGATGGTGAGCAGTTCTTC. It yields the protein CASSPGQADGEQFF.

This clone is deemed medium-sized (0.01 to 0.1%) by its frequency. The chain couples TRBV6-1 to TRBJ1-5; D gene ambiguous. The V gene's germline CDR1 is MNHNS and CDR2 SASEGT. The CDR3 sequence is 12 residues long. The V gene lost 5 bases and the J gene lost 7 bases, with 9 bases spanning the gap. CDR3 residues: CASSRDWQPQHF. DNA for the CDR3: TGTGCCAGCAGTCGCGACTGGCAGCCCCAGCATTTT.

The rearrangement joins TRBV11-2 to TRBJ2-5, with D perhaps TRBD2 (5 bases). This CDR3 contains 14 residues. V was cut by 5 bases and J by 1 base, with 11 bases left in between. From germline, CDR1 is SGHAT and CDR2 FQNNGV. The DNA of the CDR3 is TGTGCCAGCAGCGAAACACTAGTCCAAGAGACCCAGTACTTC. It specifies CASSETLVQETQYF.

This rearrangement joins TRBV11-3 to TRBJ2-1, with D perhaps matching TRBD2 (6 bases). This CDR3 contains 14 residues. V was shortened by 1 base and J by 8 bases, with 12 bases between the two germline ends. CDR1 and CDR2 from the germline V gene are SGHNT and YENEEA. Written as DNA, the CDR3 is TGTGCCAGCAGCTTAGGCGGGAATGGGGATGAGCAGTTCTTC. As protein: CASSLGGNGDEQFF.

The chain joins TRBV4-2 to TRBJ2-7, with D maybe TRBD1 (6 bases). Germline loops: CDR1 LGHNA, CDR2 YNFKEQ. The CDR3 totals 15 residues. The germline V and J ends were trimmed by 1 base and 1 base, with 11 bases remaining between them. CDR3 amino acids: CASSQVGGQSYEQYF. CDR3 sequence (DNA): TGTGCCAGCAGCCAAGTTGGCGGACAGTCCTACGAGCAGTACTTC.

The chain has TRBV10-3 and TRBJ1-2, with D uncertain. CDR3 length: 13 amino acids. V lost 6 bases to trimming and J lost 8 bases, with 16 bases between them. Germline CDR1 ENHRY, CDR2 SYGVKD. CDR3 bases: TGTGCCATCAGCGGGGAGTCCCTCTTGGGCTACACCTTC. Protein: CAISGESLLGYTF.

The genes are TRBV18 and TRBJ2-1, with TRBD2 identical over 14 bases. The CDR3 runs 15 residues. The germline V gene encodes CDR1 KGHSH and CDR2 LQKENI. With V trimmed by 8 bases and J by 2 bases, 2 bases remained unmatched. CDR3 sequence (DNA): TGTGCCAGCCAGGGACTAGCGGGAGCCTACAATGAGCAGTTCTTC. Protein sequence: CASQGLAGAYNEQFF.

This chain joins TRBV27 and TRBJ1-2; 8 bases line up with TRBD1. Looked up from germline, CDR1 is MNHEY and CDR2 is SMNVEV (reference sequence). V shed 0 bases, J shed 6 bases, and the junction held 9 bases outside the gene matches. The CDR3 has 16 amino acids. CDR3: CASSLSDRQGFNGYTF. CDR3 nucleotide sequence: TGTGCCAGCAGTTTATCAGACCGACAGGGGTTCAATGGCTACACCTTC.

The chain combines TRBV14 with TRBJ2-6, with D hard to call. The germline V gene has CDR1 SGHDN and CDR2 FVKESK. CDR3 length: 18 amino acids. Trimming pared 1 base from V and 2 bases from J, leaving 15 bases between. Here the CDR3 DNA reads TGTGCCAGCAGCCAAGTGACATACATGGGTACTGGGGCCAACGTCCTGACTTTC. Translated, it gives CASSQVTYMGTGANVLTF.

The chain recombines TRBV6-6 with TRBJ1-1, with TRBD1 matching 10 bases. V shed 6 bases and J 6 bases; nucleotides not matched to a gene: 7. The length of the CDR3 is 14 residues. In germline, CDR1 is MNHNY, CDR2 SVGAGI (reference sequence). This CDR3 reads CASRGPGTGAEAFF. CDR3 DNA sequence: TGTGCCAGCAGGGGTCCCGGGACAGGGGCTGAAGCTTTCTTT.

The rearrangement joins TRBV6-5 to TRBJ1-2; perhaps TRBD1 as D (5 bases). Germline assignment: CDR1 MNHEY and CDR2 SVGAGI. V lost 5 bases and J 7 bases, leaving 11 bases between the germline ends. The CDR3 extends over 12 amino acids. CDR3 sequence: CASSRTSSGYTF. The DNA for the CDR3 is TGTGCCAGCAGTCGGACATCTTCTGGCTACACCTTC.

The CDR3 nucleotides are TGTGCCAGTACCTTAGATCCGGGACTCCGGGGCAATCAGCCCCAGCATTTT. It specifies CASTLDPGLRGNQPQHF. The chain recombines TRBV19 with TRBJ1-5; D may be TRBD1 (5 bases). CDR1 is LNHDA and CDR2 is SQIVND in the germline V gene (reference sequence). The CDR3 extends over 17 amino acids. Trimming took off 7 bases at V and 2 bases at J, with 21 bases between the two ends.

The chain combines TRBV11-2 with TRBJ2-7; 8 bases are a match to TRBD1. The junction had 10 bases not matched to a gene; V was cut back by 1 base and J by 5 bases. This CDR3 region has 16 residues. Germline V lookup: CDR1 SGHAT, CDR2 FQNNGV. CDR3 residues: CASSLAGTGGRDEQYF. The CDR3 nucleotides read TGTGCCAGCAGCTTAGCAGGGACAGGAGGGCGGGACGAGCAGTACTTC.

The chain joins TRBV30 to TRBJ1-5, with a possible D match to TRBD1 (6 bases). Germline V gene sequence: CDR1 GTSNPN, CDR2 SVGIG (reference sequence). Trimming removed 1 base at V and 7 bases at J, with 11 bases between. The CDR3 runs to 13 residues. The CDR3 nucleotides are TGTGCCTGGAGTGCCGGGGGGGGCCAGCCCCAGCATTTT. The encoded protein is CAWSAGGGQPQHF.

This chain uses TRBV10-2 with TRBJ2-1; D uncertain. The CDR3 has 11 amino acids. The V gene lost 3 bases and the J gene lost 10 bases, with 7 bases spanning the gap. Germline loops: CDR1 WSHSY, CDR2 SAAADI. The CDR3 region has the DNA TGCGCCAGCAGTGAACCTAGAGAGCAGTTCTTC. Protein: CASSEPREQFF.

CDR3 sequence: CASSPDRASGNTIYF. CDR3 in DNA: TGTGCCAGCAGCCCCGACAGGGCGAGCGGAAACACCATATATTTT. V usage is TRBV6-6 and J usage is TRBJ1-3; 7 bases fit TRBD1. CDR1 and CDR2 (germline): MNHNY, SVGAGI (reference sequence). Losses at the gene ends were 6 bases for V and 4 bases for J; bases not matched to a gene: 9. This CDR3 is built from 15 residues.

This chain joins TRBV7-9 and TRBJ2-1; D possibly corresponds to TRBD2 (6 bases). V lost 8 bases and J 0 bases, leaving 14 bases between the germline ends. From germline, CDR1 is SEHNR and CDR2 FQNEAQ (reference sequence). The CDR3 extends over 15 amino acids. The CDR3 DNA sequence: TGTGCCAGCGAGTCGGGAGACGTCTCCTACAATGAGCAGTTCTTC. As protein: CASESGDVSYNEQFF.